The rows below give T cell receptor beta chains drawn from one sample of a study of control samples from healthy donors and cancer patients. The table came from immunoSEQ multiplex PCR; TCRdb's copy has only in-frame clones and leaves some out. Found here are approximately 150,000 clones, approximately 94% of them singletons; the top ten hold around 12%. Sequencing was carried out using blood. The receptors were gathered from a man aged 35 to 55 in good health. Each CDR3 is given with its conserved first and last residue. The D gene is left open where the match is weak. Rows may omit the clone size; those that give it use once, few, many or a size class.

>TRBJ2-7|TRBD2|NA|TRBV7-9
CASSWSGGPYEQYF
TGTGCCAGCAGCTGGAGCGGGGGGCCCTACGAGCAGTACTTC
>TRBJ2-7|TRBD1|few|TRBV4-3
CASSPGDSANEQYF
TGCGCCAGCAGCCCCGGGGACAGCGCGAACGAGCAGTACTTC
>TRBJ2-7|NA|NA|TRBV3-1/TRBV3-2
CASSQEPGVVYEQYF
TGTGCCAGCAGCCAAGAACCGGGAGTCGTGTACGAGCAGTACTTC
>TRBJ1-2|NA|NA|TRBV14
CASSPSGAGRANYGYTF
TGTGCCAGCAGCCCGTCCGGGGCAGGGAGGGCCAACTATGGCTACACCTTC
>TRBJ2-7|NA|NA|TRBV15
CATSRGGTPYEQYF
TGTGCCACCAGCAGGGGCGGGACCCCCTACGAGCAGTACTTC
>TRBJ2-7|NA|once|TRBV12-3/TRBV12-4
CASTLGTEQYF
TGTGCCAGCACCCTAGGGACCGAGCAGTACTTC
>TRBJ1-3|TRBD1|NA|TRBV10-3
CAISGGQGSGNTIYF
TGTGCCATCAGTGGGGGACAGGGCTCTGGAAACACCATATATTTT
>TRBJ1-4|NA|NA|TRBV28
CASSSLGQPNEKLFF
TGTGCCAGCAGTTCACTCGGACAGCCGAATGAAAAACTGTTTTTT
>TRBJ1-1|NA|NA|TRBV4-3
CASSQDTALNTEAFF
TGCGCCAGCAGCCAAGATACAGCCTTGAACACTGAAGCTTTCTTT
>TRBJ2-2|TRBD2|NA|TRBV7-6
CASSTLASGNTGELFF
TGTGCCAGCAGCACCCTAGCTAGCGGTAACACCGGGGAGCTGTTTTTT
>TRBJ1-1|TRBD1|NA|TRBV28
CASRHRFLQGPKFAEAFF
TGTGCCAGCAGGCATCGTTTCCTACAGGGGCCGAAGTTCGCTGAAGCTTTCTTT
>TRBJ2-2|NA|NA|TRBV9
CASSVEGRSNTGELFF
TGTGCCAGCAGCGTAGAGGGGCGCTCGAACACCGGGGAGCTGTTTTTT
>TRBJ1-4|NA|NA|TRBV6-5
CASRRTAREKLFF
TGTGCCAGCAGACGGACAGCTCGCGAAAAACTGTTTTTT
>TRBJ2-2|TRBD2|NA|TRBV9
CASSPPGLAGPTGELFF
TGTGCCAGCAGCCCCCCGGGACTAGCGGGACCCACCGGGGAGCTGTTTTTT
>TRBJ2-1|NA|once|TRBV24-1
CATSGGGQGPNEQFF
TGTGCCACCAGTGGGGGGGGGCAAGGACCCAATGAGCAGTTCTTC
>TRBJ1-1|NA|NA|TRBV7-9
CASGLSSEAFF
TGTGCCAGCGGCCTGTCCAGTGAAGCTTTCTTT
>TRBJ1-4|NA|NA|TRBV3-1/TRBV3-2
CASSQESGYEKLFF
TGTGCCAGCAGCCAAGAGTCCGGGTACGAAAAACTGTTTTTT
>TRBJ1-3|NA|NA|TRBV6-6
CASSYWRSSGNTIYF
TGTGCCAGCAGTTACTGGCGAAGCTCTGGAAACACCATATATTTT
>TRBJ1-2|NA|NA|TRBV7-3
CASSLTTPSNYGYTF
TGTGCCAGCAGCTTAACAACACCTTCTAACTATGGCTACACCTTC
>TRBJ2-7|TRBD2|once|TRBV6-2/TRBV6-3
CASSSTSGGAYEQYF
TGTGCCAGCAGTTCGACTAGCGGGGGGGCCTACGAGCAGTACTTC
>TRBJ2-7|NA|NA|TRBV3-1/TRBV3-2
CASSQDEGRIYEQYF
TGTGCCAGCAGCCAAGATGAGGGGAGGATCTACGAGCAGTACTTC
>TRBJ1-1|NA|NA|TRBV9
CASSAEGENTEAFF
TGTGCCAGCAGCGCCGAGGGGGAGAACACTGAAGCTTTCTTT
>TRBJ2-2|NA|NA|TRBV2
CASSSLPHTGELFF
TGTGCCAGCAGCTCGCTACCTCACACCGGGGAGCTGTTTTTT
>TRBJ2-3|NA|once|TRBV5-6
CASSAQGKIDTQYF
TGTGCCAGCAGCGCACAGGGTAAGATTGATACGCAGTATTTT
>TRBJ1-1|NA|NA|TRBV5-4
CASSTGGLTGAFF
TGTGCCAGCAGCACCGGAGGTCTTACGGGGGCTTTCTTT
>TRBJ2-1|NA|NA|TRBV5-8
CASSLAGTPGQFF
TGTGCCAGCAGCTTGGCCGGGACCCCAGGGCAGTTCTTC
>TRBJ2-5|NA|NA|TRBV5-6
CASSHRRDGGGFRETQYF
TGTGCCAGCAGCCACCGCCGGGATGGAGGAGGGTTTCGGGAGACCCAGTACTTC
>TRBJ1-4|NA|NA|TRBV10-3
CAISERAANNEKLFF
TGTGCCATCAGTGAACGGGCAGCTAATAATGAAAAACTGTTTTTT
>TRBJ2-7|TRBD1|NA|TRBV30
CALTGSEEQYF
TGTGCCTTGACAGGGTCGGAAGAGCAGTACTTC
>TRBJ1-1|TRBD1|NA|TRBV9
CASSAGQGAVNTEAFF
TGTGCCAGCAGCGCCGGACAGGGGGCAGTGAACACTGAAGCTTTCTTT
>TRBJ2-5|TRBD1|once|TRBV7-8
CASSLNRDRDETQYF
TGTGCCAGCAGCTTAAACCGGGACAGGGATGAGACCCAGTACTTC
>TRBJ1-1|NA|NA|TRBV12-3/TRBV12-4
CASSPGGTEAFF
TGTGCCAGCAGTCCCGGGGGAACTGAAGCTTTCTTT
>TRBJ1-5|TRBD1|NA|TRBV6-5
CASETGGIGQPQHF
TGTGCCAGCGAAACAGGGGGCATCGGACAGCCCCAGCATTTT
>TRBJ1-1|NA|NA|TRBV5-1
CASSPPGMNTEAFF
TGCGCCAGCAGCCCTCCGGGAATGAACACTGAAGCTTTCTTT
>TRBJ2-5|NA|NA|TRBV5-6
CASSLVGEETQYF
TGTGCCAGCAGCTTGGTAGGAGAAGAGACCCAGTACTTC
>TRBJ1-1|NA|NA|TRBV30
CAWSVRRRGTEAFF
TGTGCCTGGAGTGTACGCAGGCGTGGTACTGAAGCTTTCTTT
>TRBJ1-1|TRBD1|NA|TRBV10-3
CAISDLPTGALNTEAFF
TGTGCCATCAGTGATCTTCCCACAGGGGCCCTGAACACTGAAGCTTTCTTT
>TRBJ2-2|NA|NA|TRBV30
CAWSVRREGGELFF
TGTGCCTGGAGTGTACGGCGGGAAGGCGGGGAGCTGTTTTTT
>TRBJ1-2|TRBD1|NA|TRBV7-3
CASSPGTGAYGYTF
TGTGCCAGCAGCCCGGGGACAGGGGCCTATGGCTACACCTTC
>TRBJ1-5|NA|NA|TRBV10-2
CASSELVGLGNQPQHF
TGCGCCAGCAGTGAGCTAGTGGGACTCGGAAATCAGCCCCAGCATTTT
>TRBJ1-2|NA|NA|TRBV2
CASSILVAGVDGYTF
TGTGCCAGCAGCATCCTAGTTGCAGGGGTCGACGGCTACACCTTC
>TRBJ1-5|NA|NA|TRBV12-5
CASGLSRPAGHSNQPQHF
TGTGCTAGTGGTTTGAGCCGCCCGGCAGGACATAGCAATCAGCCCCAGCATTTT
>TRBJ2-5|NA|NA|TRBV4-2
CASSQGSGGALITGTQYF
TGTGCCAGCAGCCAAGGTTCGGGGGGCGCGTTGATAACAGGGACCCAGTACTTC
>TRBJ1-2|NA|once|TRBV14
CASSLGRQGNYGYTF
TGTGCCAGCAGCCTTGGTCGCCAGGGAAACTATGGCTACACCTTC
>TRBJ1-2|TRBD1|NA|TRBV18
CASSPSLPGGNYGYTF
TGTGCCAGCTCACCCTCCCTTCCAGGGGGAAACTATGGCTACACCTTC
>TRBJ2-7|NA|NA|TRBV5-4
CASSSDRRYEQYF
TGTGCCAGCAGCTCAGACAGGAGGTACGAGCAGTACTTC
>TRBJ2-7|NA|NA|TRBV7-9
CASSPENSYEQYF
TGTGCCAGCAGCCCCGAAAACTCCTACGAGCAGTACTTC
>TRBJ2-5|NA|once|TRBV7-2
CASSYGRVLSQETQYF
TGTGCCAGCAGCTACGGACGTGTCCTTTCCCAAGAGACCCAGTACTTC
>TRBJ2-1|TRBD2|NA|TRBV5-4
CASSPSGGHNEQFF
TGTGCCAGCAGCCCTAGCGGGGGGCACAATGAGCAGTTCTTC